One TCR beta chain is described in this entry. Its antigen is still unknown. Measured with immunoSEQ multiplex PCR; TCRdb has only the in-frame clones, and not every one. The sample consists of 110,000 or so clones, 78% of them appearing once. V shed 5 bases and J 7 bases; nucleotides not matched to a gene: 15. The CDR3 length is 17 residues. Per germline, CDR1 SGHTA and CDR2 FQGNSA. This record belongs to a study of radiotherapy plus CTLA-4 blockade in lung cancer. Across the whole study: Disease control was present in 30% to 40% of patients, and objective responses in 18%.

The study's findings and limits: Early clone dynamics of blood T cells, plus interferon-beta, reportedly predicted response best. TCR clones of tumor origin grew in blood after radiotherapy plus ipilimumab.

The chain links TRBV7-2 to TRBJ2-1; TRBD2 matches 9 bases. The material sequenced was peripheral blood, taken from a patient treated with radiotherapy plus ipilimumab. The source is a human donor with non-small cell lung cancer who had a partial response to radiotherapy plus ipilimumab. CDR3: CASSRDFSGRSGNEQFF. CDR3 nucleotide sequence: TGTGCCAGCAGCCGGGACTTTAGCGGGAGATCCGGGAATGAGCAGTTCTTC. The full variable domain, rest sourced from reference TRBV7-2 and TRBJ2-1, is GAGVSQSPSNKVTEKGKDVELRCDPISGHTALYWYRQSLGQGLEFLIYFQGNSAPDKSGLPSDRFSAERTGGSVSTLTIQRTQQEDSAVYLCASSRDFSGRSGNEQFFGPGTRLTVL.